This TCR beta chain comes out of a study of T cell responses to AZD1222 COVID-19 vaccine. CDR3 length: 15 amino acids. Germline V gene data show CDR1 as MDHEN and CDR2 as SYDVKM. Deletions cut 6 bases from V and 1 base from J, with 13 bases between. The table came from immunoSEQ multiplex PCR; TCRdb's copy has only in-frame clones and leaves some out. The sample consists of 130,000 or so clones, about 88% of them appearing once. Findings and limits, study-wide: With two AZD1222 doses given, Spike-specific TCR breadth and depth both rose. In all cases, repertoires were sampled only after the peak T cell response. Spike regions recognized by vaccine-associated CD4 TCRs spanned the protein, led by 160-218 and 743-854.

A remark on this clone: The antigen is undetermined.

The genes are TRBV28 and TRBJ1-5, with D possibly TRBD1 on 6 matching bases. The material was peripheral blood, obtained 28 days after the second AZD1222 dose. This TCR was sampled from an adult who received the AZD1222 COVID-19 vaccine. CDR3 DNA sequence: TGTGCCAGCAGGGGGGCCGGGCGGAGCAATCAGCCCCAGCATTTT. This encodes CASRGAGRSNQPQHF.